Listed here is a single T cell receptor beta chain. The antigen is unknown. Using genomic DNA as the template, TCR beta VDJ and CDR3 profiling was carried out. MiXCR was run by TCRdb on the reads, yielding one entry per CDR3 protein. There are 150,000 to 200,000 distinct CDR3 sequences in the sample; 47% occur only once, and 0.85% to 1.2% lies in the top ten. The CDR3 consists of 14 residues. V was pared by 1 base and J by 6 bases, with 10 bases between. CDR1 and CDR2 from the germline V gene are ENHRY and SYGVKD. This entry comes from a study of CD8+CD57+ T cells in acquired aplastic anemia. Study as a whole: Sorted CD4+ and CD8+ cells gave an average of approximately 3 ug of DNA. Study-wide results and limits: Shared by patients and controls, approximately 29 CD8+ CDR3s were abundant in patients.

Patients who underwent sequencing had shown CD8+CD57+ cell expansion by flow cytometry. By the time of blood sampling, patients had still received no therapy. The J gene is TRBJ1-3, the V gene TRBV10-3; a possible D gene is TRBD1 (5 bases). This sequence originates from a human donor with aplastic anemia. Sequencing was performed on sorted CD4+, CD8+, or CD8+CD57+ T cells (not recorded which) from PBMCs. CDR3 protein: CAISELGLVNTIYF. In DNA, the CDR3 is TGTGCCATCAGTGAGTTGGGGCTGGTAAACACCATATATTTT.